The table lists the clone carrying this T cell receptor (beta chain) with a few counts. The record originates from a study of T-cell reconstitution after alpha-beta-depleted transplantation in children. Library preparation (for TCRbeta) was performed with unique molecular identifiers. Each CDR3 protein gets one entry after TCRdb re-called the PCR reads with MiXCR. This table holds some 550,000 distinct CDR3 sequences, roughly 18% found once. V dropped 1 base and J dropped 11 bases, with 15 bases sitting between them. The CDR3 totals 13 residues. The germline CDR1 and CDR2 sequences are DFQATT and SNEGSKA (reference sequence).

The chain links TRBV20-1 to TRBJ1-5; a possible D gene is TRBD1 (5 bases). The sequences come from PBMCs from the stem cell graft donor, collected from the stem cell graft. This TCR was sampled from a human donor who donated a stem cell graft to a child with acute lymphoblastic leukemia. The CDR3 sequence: CSARVREGGAQHF. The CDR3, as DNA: TGCAGTGCTAGAGTACGGGAAGGAGGGGCCCAGCATTTT.